These 25 T cell receptor beta chains were all obtained from the same sample, sequenced in a study of blood T cell repertoires in COVID-19 (dated by TCRdb to about 2020). The library was obtained by the immunoSEQ multiplex PCR assay. This is the immuneACCESS table as TCRdb keeps it, with only in-frame sequences that have V and J called. A part of the clones is gone; compared with another copy, unresolved V genes explain less than half, and the rest is unexplained. Across this sample there are more than 85,000 clones, with about 86% seen only once. The ten largest clonotypes hold roughly 2.5% of the sample. The sequencing input was PBMCs or T cells enriched from blood (not recorded which). The receptor source for this set is a woman in her fifties or sixties who had recovered from COVID-19.

The sample holds many counts of this clone. The chain carries TRBV7-6 and TRBJ2-2, with D hard to call. CDR1 is SGHVS, CDR2 FNYEAQ, per germline. The CDR3 runs 14 residues. Trimming removed 1 base at V and 5 bases at J, with 8 bases between. DNA for the CDR3: TGTGCCAGCAGCTTAGGACCTAGTACCGGGGAGCTGTTTTTT. It codes for CASSLGPSTGELFF.

CDR3 protein: CASSSQGTNYGYTF. The CDR3 coding sequence is TGTGCCAGTAGTTCCCAGGGGACTAACTATGGCTACACCTTC. This rearrangement joins TRBV19 to TRBJ1-2; D may be TRBD1 (6 bases). Between the trimmed V and J ends, which lost 5 bases and 0 bases, there was a span of 10 bases. Germline V gene sequence: CDR1 LNHDA, CDR2 SQIVND (reference sequence). The CDR3 covers 14 residues.

This chain links TRBV24-1 with TRBJ1-2; D is possibly TRBD1 (6 bases). The CDR3 contains 17 residues. Trimming pared 6 bases from V and 6 bases from J, leaving 25 bases between. Germline assignment: CDR1 KGHDR and CDR2 SFDVKD. CDR3 loop: CATSSPSGTSYRDGYTF. The CDR3 nucleotides read TGTGCCACCAGTTCCCCTAGTGGGACATCTTATAGGGATGGCTACACCTTC.

V is TRBV28 and J is TRBJ2-5; D possibly corresponds to TRBD1 (5 bases). Trimming removed 5 bases from V and 7 bases from J, with 29 bases in between. Germline CDR1 and CDR2: MDHEN and SYDVKM. This CDR3 is 18 amino acids long. The CDR3 here is CASSPTFYRQTHGGTQYF. DNA for the CDR3: TGTGCCAGCAGTCCAACGTTCTACAGACAGACCCACGGCGGGACCCAGTACTTC.

This chain connects TRBV7-2 to TRBJ2-7; weak D call: TRBD2 (5 bases). In germline, CDR1 is SGHTA, CDR2 FQGNSA. V was pared by 5 bases and J by 0 bases, with 14 bases between. The CDR3 runs 15 residues. The CDR3 loop reads CASSRSADSSYEQYF. The CDR3, as DNA: TGTGCCAGCAGCCGTAGCGCGGATAGCTCCTACGAGCAGTACTTC.

The chain couples TRBV10-2 to TRBJ2-7; no firm D call. The germline V gene encodes CDR1 WSHSY and CDR2 SAAADI. CDR3 length: 15 amino acids. Deletions cut 5 bases from V and 5 bases from J, with 19 bases between. The CDR3 region is CASSHIQVVFDEQYF. The CDR3 coding sequence is TGCGCCAGCAGTCATATCCAGGTAGTATTCGACGAGCAGTACTTC.

The chain links TRBV2 to TRBJ2-3; 7 bases agree with TRBD1. Unmatched junction bases numbered 3, after V lost 5 bases and J lost 1 base. The V gene's germline CDR1 is SNHLY and CDR2 FYNNEI. The CDR3 runs 14 residues. The CDR3 is CASSITGGTDTQYF. CDR3 DNA: TGTGCCAGCAGTATCACAGGGGGCACAGATACGCAGTATTTT.

The J gene is TRBJ1-1, the V gene TRBV10-3, with 7 positions matching TRBD1. The germline gives CDR1 ENHRY, CDR2 SYGVKD. V lost 7 bases to trimming and J lost 1 base; unmatched junction nucleotides: 3. The CDR3 sequence is 13 residues long. The CDR3 DNA follows: TGTGCCATCAATCAGGGGGGGAACACTGAAGCTTTCTTT. Translated, it gives CAINQGGNTEAFF.

With respect to this clone: The same CDR3 is also encoded by other DNA sequences in this sample. The rearrangement joins TRBV7-2 to TRBJ2-5, with D possibly TRBD2 on 6 matching bases. The CDR3 sequence is 13 residues long. The germline V gene encodes CDR1 SGHTA and CDR2 FQGNSA. V was pared by 5 bases and J by 5 bases, with 12 bases between. CDR3 nucleotide sequence: TGTGCCAGCAGCAGGACTGGAGGGGAGACCCAGTACTTC. Amino acids: CASSRTGGETQYF.

J is TRBJ2-1 and V is TRBV10-3; TRBD2 matches 10 bases. Trimming at V came to 3 bases and at J to 5 bases, leaving 1 base not matched to a gene. The CDR3 sequence is 14 residues long. Germline V CDR1 and CDR2: ENHRY, SYGVKD. CDR3 nucleotide sequence: TGTGCCATCAGTGAACTAGCGGGAAACAATGAGCAGTTCTTC. Its protein product is CAISELAGNNEQFF.

This rearrangement joins TRBV27 to TRBJ2-2, with no clear D. Germline V lookup: CDR1 MNHEY, CDR2 SMNVEV (reference sequence). Trimming removed 3 bases from V and 3 bases from J, with 2 bases in between. The CDR3 is made up of 12 amino acids. CDR3 sequence: CASSFYTGELFF. In nucleotides, the CDR3 is TGTGCCAGCAGTTTCTACACCGGGGAGCTGTTTTTT.

The rearrangement uses TRBV3-1 (or the pseudogene TRBV3-2) and TRBJ1-4, with 7 positions matching TRBD1. J was trimmed by 6 bases and V by 6 bases; bases with no gene match: 7. The CDR3 is 14 amino acids. Germline V CDR1 and CDR2: LGHDT, YNNKEL (reference sequence). In DNA form, the CDR3 reads TGTGCCAGCAGGGACGGGACAGTGGATGAAAAACTGTTTTTT. Amino acids: CASRDGTVDEKLFF.

V is TRBV5-4 and J is TRBJ2-7; D possibly corresponds to TRBD1 (8 bases). V was clipped by 0 bases and J by 2 bases, with 21 bases between them. From germline, CDR1 is SGHNT and CDR2 YYREEE (reference sequence). The CDR3 runs 18 residues. Here the CDR3 reads CASSLGNAGGGGTYEQYF. The CDR3 nucleotides read TGTGCCAGCAGCTTGGGCAACGCAGGGGGCGGGGGCACCTACGAGCAGTACTTC.

The rearrangement uses TRBV6-6 and TRBJ2-7, with 10 positions matching TRBD1. The V and J ends lost 5 bases and 0 bases, in that order; junction bases with no gene match: 7. The CDR3 is made up of 16 amino acids. Germline V gene lookup returns CDR1 MNHNY and CDR2 SVGAGI (reference sequence). This CDR3 reads CASSRGGQGSSYEQYF. CDR3 DNA sequence: TGTGCCAGCAGTCGAGGGGGACAGGGGAGCTCCTACGAGCAGTACTTC.

This chain links TRBV29-1 with TRBJ2-5; 7 nucleotides line up with TRBD2. Trimming took 4 bases from V and 2 from J; bases not matched to a gene: 4. This CDR3 contains 13 residues. The germline gives CDR1 SQVTM, CDR2 ANQGSEA. The CDR3, as DNA: TGCAGCGTTGTGAAGGGAGGGCAAGAGACCCAGTACTTC. Protein: CSVVKGGQETQYF. Full variable domain (outside the CDR3, taken from reference TRBV29-1 and TRBJ2-5): SAVISQKPSRDICQRGTSLTIQCQVDSQVTMMFWYRQQPGQSLTLIATANQGSEATYESGFVIDKFPISRPNLTFSTLTVSNMSPEDSSIYLCSVVKGGQETQYFGPGTRLLVL.

V usage is TRBV10-2 and J usage is TRBJ2-1; no clear D gene. The germline CDR1 and CDR2 sequences are WSHSY and SAAADI. Between the trimmed V and J ends, which lost 3 bases and 4 bases, there was a span of 13 bases. This CDR3 is built from 15 residues. The CDR3 sequence: CASSDVRKTYNEQFF. The CDR3 DNA follows: TGCGCCAGCAGTGATGTGCGGAAAACATACAATGAGCAGTTCTTC.

The sample holds a few counts of this clone. V gene TRBV30 combines with J gene TRBJ2-7; a weak D match, TRBD1 (6 bases). The CDR3 is 13 residues long. V was pared by 4 bases and J by 7 bases, with 17 bases between. Germline CDR1 reads GTSNPN; CDR2 reads SVGIG (reference sequence). CDR3 bases: TGTGCCTGGAATACCAGGGGCTCAGGGGAGCAGTACTTC. It yields the protein CAWNTRGSGEQYF.

V and J are TRBV27 and TRBJ1-1; D possibly corresponds to TRBD1 (5 bases). CDR1 MNHEY and CDR2 SMNVEV come from the germline V gene (reference sequence). The CDR3 totals 16 residues. The V gene lost 4 bases and the J gene lost 5 bases, with 20 bases spanning the gap. The CDR3 DNA reads as TGTGCCAGCAGTTCCCCCGGGCGGGGGTCGGGAACTGAAGCTTTCTTT. Encoded protein: CASSSPGRGSGTEAFF.

The rearrangement joins TRBV21-1 to TRBJ1-2; TRBD1, the D gene given by the table, was not confirmed from the DNA. TRBV21-1 is a listed pseudogene. CDR3 length: 17 residues. Here the CDR3 DNA reads TGTGCCAGCAGCTACGGGCAGGGGGCTTTTGTCGACTATGGCTACACCTTC. It encodes CASSYGQGAFVDYGYTF.

The chain's CDR3 is CASSILKAGGTDTQYF. CDR3 bases: TGTGCCAGTAGTATCCTTAAAGCGGGGGGCACAGATACGCAGTATTTT. J is TRBJ2-3 and V is TRBV19; TRBD2 agrees at 8 bases. This CDR3 contains 16 residues. Per germline, CDR1 LNHDA and CDR2 SQIVND (reference sequence). V shed 3 bases and J 1 base; nucleotides not matched to a gene: 6.

J is TRBJ2-7 and V is TRBV28; 10 nucleotides agree with TRBD1. Trimming cost V 6 bases and J 2 bases; bases outside gene matches: 4. Germline values: CDR1 MDHEN, CDR2 SYDVKM. The CDR3 covers 14 residues. CDR3 protein: CASRAGTGAYEQYF. For the CDR3, the DNA is TGTGCCAGCAGGGCCGGGACAGGGGCCTACGAGCAGTACTTC.

The chain is built from TRBV5-1 and TRBJ2-3; 12 bases align to TRBD2. With 4 bases clipped from V and 3 bases from J, the junction kept 6 bases outside the gene matches. The CDR3 covers 16 residues. CDR1 is SGHRS, CDR2 YFSETQ, per germline. CDR3 sequence (DNA): TGCGCCAGCAGCGAAAGACTAGCGGGAGCGACAGATACGCAGTATTTT. Amino acid sequence: CASSERLAGATDTQYF.

The chain employs TRBV27 and TRBJ1-4, with D uncertain. The CDR3 has 16 residues. V lost 2 bases and J lost 0, with 10 bases in between. CDR1 MNHEY and CDR2 SMNVEV come from the germline V gene (reference sequence). The CDR3 loop reads CASSLVTPTTNEKLFF. CDR3 sequence (DNA): TGTGCCAGCAGTTTAGTGACACCTACAACTAATGAAAAACTGTTTTTT. Full variable domain (missing parts from reference TRBV27 and TRBJ1-4): EAQVTQNPRYLITVTGKKLTVTCSQNMNHEYMSWYRQDPGLGLRQIYYSMNVEVTDKGDVPEGYKVSRKEKRNFPLILESPSPNQTSLYFCASSLVTPTTNEKLFFGSGTQLSVL.

This clone was seen a single time. The chain uses TRBV27 and TRBJ2-7, with 7 positions matching TRBD1. The CDR3 has 14 residues. V dropped 4 bases and J dropped 2; count of bases not matched to a gene: 5. Germline V gives CDR1 MNHEY, CDR2 SMNVEV (reference sequence). The CDR3 DNA sequence: TGTGCCAGCAGTTACAGGGGTTCTACCTACGAGCAGTACTTC. It yields the protein CASSYRGSTYEQYF.

This chain links TRBV29-1 with TRBJ1-2, with a weak D call TRBD1 (5 bases). Germline CDR1 reads SQVTM; CDR2 reads ANQGSEA. Between the trimmed V and J ends, which lost 7 bases and 8 bases, there was a span of 14 bases. The CDR3 is made up of 11 amino acids. The CDR3 sequence is CSATGGNGYTF. CDR3 nucleotides: TGCAGCGCTACGGGGGGGAACGGCTACACCTTC.